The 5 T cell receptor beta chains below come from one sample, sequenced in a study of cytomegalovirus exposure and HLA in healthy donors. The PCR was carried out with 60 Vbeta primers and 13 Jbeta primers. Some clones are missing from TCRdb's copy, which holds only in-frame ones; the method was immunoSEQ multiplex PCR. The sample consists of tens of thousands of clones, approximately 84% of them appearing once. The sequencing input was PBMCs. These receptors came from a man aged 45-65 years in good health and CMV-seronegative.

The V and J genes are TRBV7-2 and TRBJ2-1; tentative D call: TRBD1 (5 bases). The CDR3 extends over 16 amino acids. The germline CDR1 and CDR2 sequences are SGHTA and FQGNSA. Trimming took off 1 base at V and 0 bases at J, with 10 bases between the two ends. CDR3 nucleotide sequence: TGTGCCAGCAGCTTAGTAAGGGGCAGCTCCTACAATGAGCAGTTCTTC. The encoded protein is CASSLVRGSSYNEQFF.

The CDR3 DNA follows: TGTGCCAGCAGCTTAGCAGGGACAGGGGGAGAGACCCAGTACTTC. Encoded protein: CASSLAGTGGETQYF. This chain joins TRBV7-2 and TRBJ2-5; 11 bases line up with TRBD1. Germline V gives CDR1 SGHTA, CDR2 FQGNSA. Losses at the gene ends were 0 bases for V and 4 bases for J; bases not matched to a gene: 1. This CDR3 has 15 amino acids.

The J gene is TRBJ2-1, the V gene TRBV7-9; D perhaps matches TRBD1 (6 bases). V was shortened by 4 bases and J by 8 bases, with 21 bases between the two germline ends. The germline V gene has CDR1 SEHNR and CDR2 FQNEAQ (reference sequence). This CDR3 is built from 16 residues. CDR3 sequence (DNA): TGTGCCAGCAGCTCTCCGAAGGGACACCAAGGAGATGAGCAGTTCTTC. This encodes CASSSPKGHQGDEQFF.

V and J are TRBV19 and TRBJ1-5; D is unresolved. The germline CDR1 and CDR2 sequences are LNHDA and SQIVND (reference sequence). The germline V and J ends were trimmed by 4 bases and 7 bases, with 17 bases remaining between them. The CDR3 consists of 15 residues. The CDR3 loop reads CASSTGSWAGQPQHF. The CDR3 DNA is TGTGCCAGTAGTACTGGGTCGTGGGCGGGGCAGCCCCAGCATTTT.

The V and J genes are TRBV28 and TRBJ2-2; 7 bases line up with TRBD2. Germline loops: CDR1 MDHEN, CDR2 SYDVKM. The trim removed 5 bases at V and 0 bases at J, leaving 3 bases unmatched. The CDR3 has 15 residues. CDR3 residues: CASSTGTTNTGELFF. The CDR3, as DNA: TGTGCCAGCAGTACCGGGACTACGAACACCGGGGAGCTGTTTTTT.